This T cell receptor (beta chain) was retrieved from a study of CD8+CD57+ T cells in acquired aplastic anemia. Researchers used genomic DNA as the template to profile TCR beta VDJ and CDR3. TCRdb re-derived calls from the reads in MiXCR, one entry per CDR3 protein. Of hundreds of thousands of distinct CDR3 sequences listed, about half are singletons. Those patients picked for sequencing had displayed CD8+CD57+ cell expansion on flow cytometry. Sequencing was done on a sample of sorted CD4+, CD8+, or CD8+CD57+ T cells (not recorded which) from PBMCs. This clonotype originated in a human donor with aplastic anemia.

This CDR3 reads CASSESGGGAREQYF. The CDR3 bases are TGCGCCAGCAGTGAGTCCGGCGGGGGGGCCCGCGAGCAGTACTTC. The chain carries TRBV10-1 and TRBJ2-7; TRBD2 matches at 9 bases. Germline lookup yields CDR1 WNHNN and CDR2 SYGVQD (reference sequence). This CDR3 contains 15 residues. Trimming removed 0 bases from V and 6 bases from J; junction bases left unmatched: 6.